The 9 T cell receptor beta chains in this list originate from one sample, sequenced in a study of cytomegalovirus exposure and HLA in healthy donors. It was with 60 Vbeta and 13 Jbeta primers that the PCR ran. Generated by immunoSEQ multiplex PCR, the TCRdb table keeps only in-frame clones and is missing some. Here the sample spans 150,000 or so clones, roughly three quarters being singletons. Specimen: PBMCs. These receptors were collected from a woman aged 40 to 50 in good health and CMV-seropositive.

The V gene is TRBV2, the J gene TRBJ1-6; the match to TRBD1 covers 7 bases. The V segment lost 6 bases and the J segment 4 bases; nucleotides outside the gene matches: 0. Per germline, CDR1 SNHLY and CDR2 FYNNEI. The CDR3 consists of 13 residues. The CDR3 nucleotides are TGTGCCAGCAGGGGACAGTATAATTCACCCCTCCACTTT. Amino acid sequence: CASRGQYNSPLHF.

The rearrangement uses TRBV9 and TRBJ1-1; D is possibly TRBD1 (6 bases). Trimming took off 1 base at V and 2 bases at J, with 9 bases between the two ends. This CDR3 region has 14 residues. In germline, CDR1 is SGDLS, CDR2 YYNGEE. The CDR3 region has the DNA TGTGCCAGCAGCGTATCAGGGGATAACACTGAAGCTTTCTTT. This encodes CASSVSGDNTEAFF.

The chain recombines TRBV5-1 with TRBJ1-5; no clear D gene. V lost 0 bases, J lost 5 bases, and 9 bases lay in between. The CDR3 consists of 14 residues. CDR1 is SGHRS and CDR2 is YFSETQ in the germline V gene. CDR3: CASSLVPGYQPQHF. Written as DNA, the CDR3 is TGCGCCAGCAGCTTGGTCCCAGGCTATCAGCCCCAGCATTTT.

This rearrangement joins TRBV5-1 to TRBJ1-2; 8 bases map to TRBD1. V lost 0 bases and J lost 4; bases outside the gene matches: 11. Germline V gene data show CDR1 as SGHRS and CDR2 as YFSETQ. The CDR3 is 17 residues long. The CDR3 spells CASSLDRAGGASYGYTF. CDR3 coding DNA: TGCGCCAGCAGCTTGGATCGGGCAGGGGGCGCGTCCTATGGCTACACCTTC.

This chain uses TRBV2 with TRBJ1-2, with TRBD1 as a possible D gene (5 bases). In germline, CDR1 is SNHLY, CDR2 FYNNEI. The V end was cut by 8 bases, the J end by 4 bases, with 17 bases between. The CDR3 sequence is 14 residues long. The CDR3 DNA reads TGTGCCAGCCGTCGGGGGGAGGGAATCTATGGCTACACCTTC. Protein: CASRRGEGIYGYTF.

V and J are TRBV5-1 and TRBJ1-1, with D hard to call. Germline CDR1 reads SGHRS; CDR2 reads YFSETQ. The CDR3 contains 15 residues. The V gene lost 1 base and the J gene lost 0 bases, with 10 bases spanning the gap. CDR3 DNA sequence: TGCGCCAGCAGCTTGAGGGAGGGCCTGAACACTGAAGCTTTCTTT. Encoded protein: CASSLREGLNTEAFF.

This clone was seen more than once but under ten times. The rearrangement links TRBV2 to TRBJ1-4; D possibly corresponds to TRBD1 (6 bases). Germline loops: CDR1 SNHLY, CDR2 FYNNEI. The CDR3 totals 12 residues. Deletions cut 9 bases from V and 7 bases from J, with 12 bases between. Written as DNA, the CDR3 is TGTGCCAGTAACAGGGCTGCTGAAAAACTGTTTTTT. The encoded protein is CASNRAAEKLFF. Supplemented by reference TRBV2 and TRBJ1-4, the full variable domain reads EPEVTQTPSHQVTQMGQEVILRCVPISNHLYFYWYRQILGQKVEFLVSFYNNEISEKSEIFDDQFSVERPDGSNFTLKIRSTKLEDSAMYFCASNRAAEKLFFGSGTQLSVL.

The chain has TRBV6-5 and TRBJ1-2, with 9 bases that match TRBD1. Trimming cost V 6 bases and J 5 bases; bases outside gene matches: 7. Germline V CDR1 and CDR2: MNHEY, SVGAGI. This CDR3 region has 14 residues. CDR3 residues: CASSDYRGLYGYTF. The CDR3 nucleotides are TGTGCCAGCAGCGACTACAGGGGGCTGTATGGCTACACCTTC.

J is TRBJ2-3 and V is TRBV14; D gene ambiguous. The germline V gene has CDR1 SGHDN and CDR2 FVKESK. The V end lost 3 bases, the J end lost 5 bases, and 6 bases lay between the germline ends. The CDR3 has 12 residues. This chain's CDR3 is CASSHSLDTQYF. Written as DNA, the CDR3 is TGTGCCAGCAGCCACAGTTTAGATACGCAGTATTTT.